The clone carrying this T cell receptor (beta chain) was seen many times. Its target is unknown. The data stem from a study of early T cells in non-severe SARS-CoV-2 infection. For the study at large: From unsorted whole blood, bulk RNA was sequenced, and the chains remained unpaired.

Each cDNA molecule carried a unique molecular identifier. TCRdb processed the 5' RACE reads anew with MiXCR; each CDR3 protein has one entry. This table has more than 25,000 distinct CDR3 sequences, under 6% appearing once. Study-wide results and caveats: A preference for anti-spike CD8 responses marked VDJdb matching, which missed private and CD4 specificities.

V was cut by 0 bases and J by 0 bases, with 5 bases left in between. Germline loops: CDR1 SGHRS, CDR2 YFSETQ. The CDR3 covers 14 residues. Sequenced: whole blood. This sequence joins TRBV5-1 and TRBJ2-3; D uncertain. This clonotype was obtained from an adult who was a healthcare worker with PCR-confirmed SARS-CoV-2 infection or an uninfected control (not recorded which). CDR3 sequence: CASSLGHSTDTQYF. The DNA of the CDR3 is TGCGCCAGCAGCTTGGGACACAGCACAGATACGCAGTATTTT.